Listed here are 6 T cell receptor beta chains from one sample, sequenced in a study of T cells in Graves' hyperthyroidism and ophthalmopathy. TCR beta CDR3 regions were amplified from RNA transcripts. Using the HTBI primer set, a first-round RT-PCR was run on the TCR CDR3. TCRdb processed the multiplex PCR reads anew with MiXCR; each CDR3 protein has one entry. The sample records about 640,000 distinct CDR3 sequences, less than 25% being singletons. Sample: blood. Every receptor here comes from a man under 40 with Graves' ophthalmopathy.

About this clonotype itself: At one end, the junction sequence differs from germline, possibly due to a read error. The rearrangement joins TRBV4-1 to TRBJ1-1; 10 bases agree with TRBD1. CDR3 length: 15 residues. Per the germline V gene, CDR1 is MGHRA and CDR2 is YSYEKL. The CDR3 loop is CASSHPGQGHTGAFF. The CDR3 DNA reads TGCGCCAGCAGCCACCCGGGACAGGGGCACACTGGAGCTTTCTTT.

This chain uses TRBV19 with TRBJ2-6; 9 bases are a match to TRBD1. Germline-derived CDR1 and CDR2 are LNHDA and SQIVND (reference sequence). Trimming removed 4 bases from V and 2 bases from J; junction bases left unmatched: 3. This CDR3 spans 16 amino acids. Here the CDR3 DNA reads TGTGCCAGTAGTAACCGGGACAGGGCTGGGGCCAACGTCCTGACTTTC. Its translation is CASSNRDRAGANVLTF.

The genes are TRBV11-2 and TRBJ2-7, with TRBD1 matching over 9 bases. The CDR3 extends over 17 amino acids. Trimming took 4 bases from V and 1 from J; bases not matched to a gene: 11. The germline V gene has CDR1 SGHAT and CDR2 FQNNGV. The CDR3 loop is CASSYGHRDRASYEQYF. CDR3 DNA sequence: TGTGCCAGCAGCTACGGTCATCGGGACAGGGCATCCTACGAGCAGTACTTC.

This clonotype appeared many times. V is TRBV12-3 or TRBV12-4 and J is TRBJ2-1, with TRBD1 identical over 7 bases. The CDR3 has 15 residues. The V gene end was trimmed by 6 bases and the J gene end by 4 bases; junction bases not matched to a gene: 9. The CDR3 DNA reads as TGTGCCAGCAGCCTTTCCGGGACAGTGTACAATGAGCAGTTCTTC. Its translation is CASSLSGTVYNEQFF.

This clonotype was found a few times. The chain uses TRBV11-1 and TRBJ2-1; D perhaps matches TRBD2 (5 bases). Trimming shortened V by 5 bases and J by 6 bases, and 17 bases separated the two germline ends. CDR3 size: 15 residues. Germline-derived CDR1 and CDR2 are SGHAT and FQDESV (reference sequence). The CDR3 sequence is CASSTTSGTVNEQFF. The CDR3 DNA sequence: TGTGCCAGCAGCACTACTAGTGGAACCGTCAATGAGCAGTTCTTC.

The chain joins TRBV20-1 to TRBJ2-2; TRBD1 agrees at 9 bases. The CDR3 sequence is 16 residues long. Germline CDR1 and CDR2: DFQATT and SNEGSKA (reference sequence). J was trimmed by 0 bases and V by 5 bases; bases with no gene match: 7. The CDR3 region is CSAADRGAANTGELFF. The CDR3 nucleotides are TGCAGTGCTGCCGACAGGGGGGCCGCGAACACCGGGGAGCTGTTTTTT.